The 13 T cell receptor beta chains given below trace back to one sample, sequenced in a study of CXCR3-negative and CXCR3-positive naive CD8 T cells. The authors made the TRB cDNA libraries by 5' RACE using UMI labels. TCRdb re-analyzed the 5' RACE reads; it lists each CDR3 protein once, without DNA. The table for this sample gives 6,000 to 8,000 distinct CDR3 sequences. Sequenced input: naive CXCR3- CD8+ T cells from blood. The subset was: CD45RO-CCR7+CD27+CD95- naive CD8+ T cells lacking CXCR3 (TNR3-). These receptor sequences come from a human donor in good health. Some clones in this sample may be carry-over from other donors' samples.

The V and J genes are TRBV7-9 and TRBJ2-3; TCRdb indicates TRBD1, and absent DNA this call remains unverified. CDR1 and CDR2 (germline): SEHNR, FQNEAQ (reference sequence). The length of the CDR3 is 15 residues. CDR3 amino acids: CASSLSTGNTDTQYF. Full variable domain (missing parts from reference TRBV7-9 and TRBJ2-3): DTGVSQNPRHKITKRGQNVTFRCDPISEHNRLYWYRQTLGQGPEFLTYFQNEAQLEKSRLLSDRFSAERPKGSFSTLEIQRTEQGDSAMYLCASSLSTGNTDTQYFGPGTRLTVL.

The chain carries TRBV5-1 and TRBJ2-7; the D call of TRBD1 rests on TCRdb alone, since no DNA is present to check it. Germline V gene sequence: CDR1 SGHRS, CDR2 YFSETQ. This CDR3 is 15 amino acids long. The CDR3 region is CASSWSGQGVYEQYF.

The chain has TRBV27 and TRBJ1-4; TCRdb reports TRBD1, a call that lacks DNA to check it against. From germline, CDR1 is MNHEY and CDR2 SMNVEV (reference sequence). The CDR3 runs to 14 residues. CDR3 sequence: CASSFTGGEEKLFF.

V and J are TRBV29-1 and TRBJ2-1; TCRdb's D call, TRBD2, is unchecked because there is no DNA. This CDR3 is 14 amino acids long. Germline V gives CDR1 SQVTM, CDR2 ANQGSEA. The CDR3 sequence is CCVVSAGERNEQFF.

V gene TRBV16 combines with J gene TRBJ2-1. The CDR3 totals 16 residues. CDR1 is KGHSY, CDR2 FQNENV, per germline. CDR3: CASSQSSARPYNEQFF.

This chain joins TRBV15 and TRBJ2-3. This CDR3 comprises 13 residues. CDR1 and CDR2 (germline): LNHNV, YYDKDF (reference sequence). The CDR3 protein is CATSRASADTQYF.

The CDR3 is CASSSQGLYEQYF. The V and J genes are TRBV27 and TRBJ2-7; the TCRdb D gene call, TRBD1, has no DNA to confirm it. CDR3 length: 13 residues. The V gene's germline CDR1 is MNHEY and CDR2 SMNVEV (reference sequence).

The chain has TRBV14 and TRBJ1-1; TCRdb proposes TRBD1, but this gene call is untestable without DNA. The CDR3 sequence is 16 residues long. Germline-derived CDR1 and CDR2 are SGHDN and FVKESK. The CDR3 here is CASSLRDREANTEAFF.

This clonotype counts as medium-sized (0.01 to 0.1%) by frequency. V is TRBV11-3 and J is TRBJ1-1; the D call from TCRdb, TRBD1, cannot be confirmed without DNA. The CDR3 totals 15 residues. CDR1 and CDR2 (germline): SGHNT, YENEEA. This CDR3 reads CASSIQTGLNTEAFF.

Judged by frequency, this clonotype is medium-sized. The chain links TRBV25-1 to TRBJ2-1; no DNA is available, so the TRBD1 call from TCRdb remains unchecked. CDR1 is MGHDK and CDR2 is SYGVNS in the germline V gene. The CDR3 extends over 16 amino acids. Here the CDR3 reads CASSEFGTGGWNEQFF.

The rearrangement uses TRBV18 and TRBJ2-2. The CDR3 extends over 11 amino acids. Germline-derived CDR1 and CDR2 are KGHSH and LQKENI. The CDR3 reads CASSPSGELFF.

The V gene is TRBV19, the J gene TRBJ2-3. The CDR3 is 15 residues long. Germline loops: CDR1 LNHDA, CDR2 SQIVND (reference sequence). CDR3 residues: CASSIPMTSGDTQYF.

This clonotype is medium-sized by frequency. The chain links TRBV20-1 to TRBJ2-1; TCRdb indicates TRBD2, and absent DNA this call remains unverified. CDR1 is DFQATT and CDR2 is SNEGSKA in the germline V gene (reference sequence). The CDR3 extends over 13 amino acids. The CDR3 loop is CSARGTSSNEQFF.